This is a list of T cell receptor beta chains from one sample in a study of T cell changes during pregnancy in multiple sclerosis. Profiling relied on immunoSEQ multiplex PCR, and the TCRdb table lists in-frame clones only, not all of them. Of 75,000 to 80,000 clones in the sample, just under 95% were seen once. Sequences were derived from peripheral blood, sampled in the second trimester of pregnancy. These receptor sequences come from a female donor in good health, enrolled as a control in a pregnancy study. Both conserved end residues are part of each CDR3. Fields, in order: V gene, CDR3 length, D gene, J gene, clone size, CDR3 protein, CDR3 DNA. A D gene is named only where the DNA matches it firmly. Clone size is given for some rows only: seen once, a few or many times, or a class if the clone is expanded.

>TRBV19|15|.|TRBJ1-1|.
CASSFRTDRNTEAFF
TGTGCCAGTAGTTTCCGGACAGACCGGAACACTGAAGCTTTCTTT
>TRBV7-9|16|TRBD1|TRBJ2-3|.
CASSTRTGGLPDTQYF
TGTGCCAGCAGCACCCGGACAGGGGGTCTTCCAGATACGCAGTATTTT
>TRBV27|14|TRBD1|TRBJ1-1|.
CASSRTGMGNEAFF
TGTGCCAGCAGCAGGACAGGGATGGGGAATGAAGCTTTCTTT
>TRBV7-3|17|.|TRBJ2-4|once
CASSPHTRGSGNYIQYF
TGTGCCAGCAGCCCGCATACGAGGGGGTCGGGTAATTACATTCAGTACTTC
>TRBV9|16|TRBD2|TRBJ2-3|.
CASSVAAGTSTDTQYF
TGTGCCAGCAGCGTAGCAGCGGGAACTAGCACAGATACGCAGTATTTT
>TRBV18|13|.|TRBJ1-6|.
CASSQGDNSPLHF
TGTGCCAGCTCTCAAGGGGATAATTCACCCCTCCACTTT
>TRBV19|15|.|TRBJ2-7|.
CASSQGGTKPYEQYF
TGTGCCAGCTCTCAGGGGGGCACAAAGCCCTACGAGCAGTACTTC
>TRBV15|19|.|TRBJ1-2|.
CATSRESITNGGLIYGYTF
TGTGCCACCAGCAGGGAAAGCATTACAAATGGGGGCCTGATCTATGGCTACACCTTC
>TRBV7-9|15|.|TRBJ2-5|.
CASSPTLGAFETQYF
TGTGCCAGCAGCCCGACACTAGGAGCGTTCGAGACCCAGTACTTC
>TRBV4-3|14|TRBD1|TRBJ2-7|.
CASSERDRDYEQYF
TGCGCCAGCAGCGAAAGGGACAGGGACTACGAGCAGTACTTC
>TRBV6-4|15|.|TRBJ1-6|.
CASSGSGHGISPLHF
TGTGCCAGCAGTGGTTCGGGACATGGGATTTCACCCCTCCACTTT
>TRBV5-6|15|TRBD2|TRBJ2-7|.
CASSSRTSGDYEQYF
TGTGCCAGCAGTTCCCGGACTAGCGGGGACTACGAGCAGTACTTC
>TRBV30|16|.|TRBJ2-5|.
CAWSRGQGLVEETQYF
TGTGCCTGGAGTCGCGGGCAGGGGTTAGTGGAAGAGACCCAGTACTTC
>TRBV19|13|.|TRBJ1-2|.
CASTARHFYGYTF
TGTGCCAGTACAGCCCGACACTTCTATGGCTACACCTTC
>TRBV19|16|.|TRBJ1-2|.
CASSIRDSRFGGGYTF
TGTGCCAGTAGTATCCGGGATTCTAGGTTCGGCGGTGGCTACACCTTC
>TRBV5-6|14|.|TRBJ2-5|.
CASSELAKRGDQYF
TGTGCCAGCAGCGAACTAGCGAAGAGGGGGGACCAGTACTTC
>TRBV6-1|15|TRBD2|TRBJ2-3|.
CASSRLAGITDTQYF
TGTGCCAGCAGTCGACTAGCGGGGATCACAGATACGCAGTATTTT
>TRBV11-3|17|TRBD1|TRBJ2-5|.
CASSSDSWAGGQETQYF
TGTGCCAGCAGCTCGGACTCCTGGGCAGGGGGCCAAGAGACCCAGTACTTC
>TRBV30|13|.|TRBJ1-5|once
CAWSVDSYQPQHF
TGTGCCTGGAGTGTAGACAGTTATCAGCCCCAGCATTTT
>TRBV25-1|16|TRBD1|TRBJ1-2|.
CASSEAPGQLNYGYTF
TGTGCCAGCAGTGAGGCACCGGGACAGCTAAACTATGGCTACACCTTC
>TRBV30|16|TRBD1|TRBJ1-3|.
CAWSRDRVISGNTIYF
TGTGCCTGGAGTCGTGACAGGGTTATTTCTGGAAACACCATATATTTT
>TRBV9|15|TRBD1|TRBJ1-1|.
CASSTHRGLGTEAFF
TGTGCCAGCAGCACACACAGGGGGCTGGGAACTGAAGCTTTCTTT
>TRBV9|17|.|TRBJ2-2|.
CASSHRSGESNTGELFF
TGTGCCAGCAGCCACCGGTCAGGGGAGTCGAACACCGGGGAGCTGTTTTTT
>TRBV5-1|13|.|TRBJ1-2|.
CASSLQVGKGYTF
TGCGCCAGCAGCTTACAGGTTGGAAAGGGCTACACCTTC
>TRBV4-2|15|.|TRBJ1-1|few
CASSRSLGLNTEAFF
TGTGCCAGCAGCCGAAGCCTAGGTTTGAACACTGAAGCTTTCTTT
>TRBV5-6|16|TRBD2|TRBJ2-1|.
CASSQSLAGEYNEQFF
TGTGCCAGCAGCCAGTCACTAGCGGGGGAGTACAATGAGCAGTTCTTC
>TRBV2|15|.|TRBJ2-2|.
CASSVLRIDTGELFF
TGTGCCAGCAGTGTTCTGAGGATAGACACCGGGGAGCTGTTTTTT
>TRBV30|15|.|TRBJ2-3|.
CAWRWGESGTDTQYF
TGTGCCTGGAGGTGGGGGGAAAGCGGCACAGATACGCAGTATTTT
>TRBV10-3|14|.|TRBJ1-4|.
CAISSGTKNEKLFF
TGTGCCATCAGCTCCGGGACAAAAAATGAAAAACTGTTTTTT
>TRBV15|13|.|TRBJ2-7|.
CATSPSRSHEQYF
TGTGCCACCAGCCCGAGTCGCTCCCACGAGCAGTACTTC
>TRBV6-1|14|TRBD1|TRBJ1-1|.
CASYRDSMNTEAFF
TGTGCCAGCTATCGGGACAGCATGAACACTGAAGCTTTCTTT
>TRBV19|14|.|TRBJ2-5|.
CASSINASPETQYF
TGTGCCAGTAGTATTAATGCTAGCCCAGAGACCCAGTACTTC
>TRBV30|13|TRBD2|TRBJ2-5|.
CAWSGGGEETQYF
TGTGCCTGGAGTGGCGGGGGGGAAGAGACCCAGTACTTC
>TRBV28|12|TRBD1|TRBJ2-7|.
CASSDRVYEQYF
TGTGCCAGCAGTGACAGGGTGTACGAGCAGTACTTC
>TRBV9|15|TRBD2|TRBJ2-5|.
CASSPQGGRGETQYF
TGTGCCAGCAGCCCCCAGGGAGGGCGGGGAGAGACCCAGTACTTC
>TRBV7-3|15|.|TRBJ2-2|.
CASSRLQGGTGELFF
TGTGCCAGCAGCCGATTACAGGGTGGCACCGGGGAGCTGTTTTTT
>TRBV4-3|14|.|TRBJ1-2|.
CASSQERFNYGYTF
TGCGCCAGCAGCCAAGAACGGTTTAACTATGGCTACACCTTC
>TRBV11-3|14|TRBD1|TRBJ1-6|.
CASSLRDRVSPLHF
TGTGCCAGCAGCCTCAGGGACAGGGTATCCCCCCTCCACTTT
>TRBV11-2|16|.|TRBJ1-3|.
CASSLSLQSSGNTIYF
TGTGCCAGCAGCTTGAGCCTGCAAAGCTCTGGAAACACCATATATTTT
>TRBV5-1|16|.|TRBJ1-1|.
CASSLEGGAMNTEAFF
TGCGCCAGCAGCTTGGAAGGGGGGGCCATGAACACTGAAGCTTTCTTT
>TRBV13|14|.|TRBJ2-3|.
CASSLYRVEDTQYF
TGTGCCAGCAGCTTGTACAGGGTGGAAGATACGCAGTATTTT
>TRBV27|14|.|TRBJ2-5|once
CASKASGELETQYF
TGTGCCAGCAAAGCGTCAGGGGAGCTGGAGACCCAGTACTTC
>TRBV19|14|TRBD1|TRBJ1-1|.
CASNQGAMNTEAFF
TGTGCCAGTAACCAGGGGGCAATGAACACTGAAGCTTTCTTT
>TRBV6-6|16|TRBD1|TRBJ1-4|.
CASIGKTGGINEKLFF
TGTGCCAGCATCGGCAAAACAGGGGGCATTAATGAAAAACTGTTTTTT
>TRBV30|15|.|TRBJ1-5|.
CAWSFGGSRNQPQHF
TGTGCCTGGAGTTTCGGGGGTTCGCGCAATCAGCCCCAGCATTTT
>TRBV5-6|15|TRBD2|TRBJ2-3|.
CASSFYGLAGGGEYF
TGTGCCAGCAGCTTCTACGGACTAGCGGGGGGAGGGGAGTATTTT
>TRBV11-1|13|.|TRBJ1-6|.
CASSFLYNSPLHF
TGTGCCAGCAGCTTCCTCTATAATTCACCCCTCCACTTT
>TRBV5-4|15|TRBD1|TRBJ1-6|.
CASSLPDRDNSPLHF
TGTGCCAGCAGCTTGCCGGACAGGGATAATTCACCCCTCCACTTT
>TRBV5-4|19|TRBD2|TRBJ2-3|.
CASSGGTSGGAWGTDTQYF
TGTGCCAGCAGCGGCGGGACTAGCGGGGGGGCCTGGGGCACAGATACGCAGTATTTT
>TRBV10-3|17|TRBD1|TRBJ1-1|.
CAISDPPGTGVNTEAFF
TGTGCCATCAGTGACCCTCCCGGGACAGGGGTGAACACTGAAGCTTTCTTT
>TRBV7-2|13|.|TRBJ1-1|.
CASSLAGATEAFF
TGTGCCAGCAGCTTAGCGGGGGCCACTGAAGCTTTCTTT
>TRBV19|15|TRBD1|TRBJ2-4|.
CASREGDRAKNIQYF
TGTGCCAGTAGAGAGGGGGACAGGGCCAAAAACATTCAGTACTTC
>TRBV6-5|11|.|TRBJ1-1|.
CASSYSGEAFF
TGTGCCAGCAGTTACTCCGGGGAAGCTTTCTTT
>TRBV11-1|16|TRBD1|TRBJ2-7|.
CASSAARGGQSYEQYF
TGTGCCAGCAGCGCTGCGAGAGGGGGCCAATCCTACGAGCAGTACTTC